These T cell receptor beta chains were read from a single sample in a study of Ad26.COV2.S vaccination and SARS-CoV-2 variants. Assay: immunoSEQ multiplex PCR; the TCRdb copy retains only in-frame clones and omits some. The table shows some 390,000 clones, with about 85% occurring only once. Specimen: peripheral blood, collected in a trial of Ad26.COV2.S vaccine versus placebo. The receptors were gathered from a person between 18 and 65 years old who received the Ad26.COV2.S COVID-19 vaccine or a placebo. Both conserved end residues are part of each CDR3. The D gene is left open where the match is weak. Only part of the rows carry a size: once, few, many, or a class if the clone is expanded.

V gene,clone size,D gene,J gene,CDR3 DNA,CDR3 protein
TRBV2,-,-,TRBJ1-2,TGTGCCAGCAGTTTTTCACTCAGGGGCGGAAGTGGCTACACCTTC,CASSFSLRGGSGYTF
TRBV7-2,-,-,TRBJ1-1,TGTGCCAGCAGCTTAGACGGGACAAGAAACACTGAAGCTTTCTTT,CASSLDGTRNTEAFF
TRBV2,-,-,TRBJ2-1,TGTGCCAGCAGTTACTCCTTTGCCGATGAGCAGTTCTTC,CASSYSFADEQFF
TRBV19,-,-,TRBJ1-5,TGTGCCAGTAGTATTGCGGGTCTGTACGGGTCCCAGCATTTT,CASSIAGLYGSQHF
TRBV15,once,-,TRBJ2-3,TGTGCCACCAGCAGTAGACGGTCGGCAGGGCCAGATACGCAGTATTTT,CATSSRRSAGPDTQYF
TRBV2,-,-,TRBJ1-4,TGTGCCAGCAGACGTTCAGGGGTGGCTAATGAAAAACTGTTTTTT,CASRRSGVANEKLFF
TRBV19,-,-,TRBJ1-2,TGTGCCAGCGAAGGGGAAAACTATGGCTACACCTTC,CASEGENYGYTF
TRBV10-3,-,-,TRBJ1-6,TGTGCCATCAGTGAATCCTTAAGGGAATCCCTCCACTTT,CAISESLRESLHF
TRBV19,-,TRBD2,TRBJ2-3,TGTGCCAGTAGTATCGGTCTAGCGGGGGGATCCCTGGGCACAGATACGCAGTATTTT,CASSIGLAGGSLGTDTQYF
TRBV19,-,-,TRBJ1-2,TGTGCCAGTAGGAAAGTCGGAGCTAACTATGGCTACACCTTC,CASRKVGANYGYTF
TRBV7-2,-,-,TRBJ1-4,TGTGCCAGCAGCTTAGTTGGAACCGCAGAAAAACTGTTTTTT,CASSLVGTAEKLFF
TRBV7-2,-,-,TRBJ1-3,TGTGCCAGCAGCTTAGATTCTATCTCTGGAAACACCATATATTTT,CASSLDSISGNTIYF
TRBV5-1,-,-,TRBJ2-2,TGCGCCAGCACACTAGATGCTGGGGAGCTGTTTTTT,CASTLDAGELFF
TRBV7-8,-,TRBD1,TRBJ1-1,TGTGCCAGCAGCTTAGCGGCAGGGGGAATTAGAAGAAACACTGAAGCTTTCTTT,CASSLAAGGIRRNTEAFF
TRBV7-2,-,TRBD2,TRBJ2-5,TGTGCCAGCAGCAACACTTGGGGACTAGCGGCCCAAGAGACCCAGTACTTC,CASSNTWGLAAQETQYF
TRBV7-9,few,TRBD2,TRBJ2-7,TGTGCCAGCAACCCCTGGGGAGGGAACTACGAGCAGTACTTC,CASNPWGGNYEQYF
TRBV7-9,-,TRBD1,TRBJ2-3,TGTGCCAGCAGCCCTACAGGGGCGGGTACGCAGTATTTT,CASSPTGAGTQYF
TRBV18,once,TRBD1,TRBJ1-4,TGTGCCAGCTCGAGACAGGGGGATGAAAAACTGTTTTTT,CASSRQGDEKLFF
TRBV4-1,-,-,TRBJ1-1,TGCGCCAGCAGCCAAGAGCGGGGGAGGGGGGATAGTGGCACTGAAGCTTTCTTT,CASSQERGRGDSGTEAFF